The clone carrying this T cell receptor beta chain came up a few times. Its antigen is not known. These data are taken from a study of T cell repertoires and HLA-DP antigens. CDR3 length equals 13 residues. V lost 6 bases to trimming and J lost 5 bases, with 14 bases between them. Germline V gene lookup returns CDR1 SGHDT and CDR2 YYEEEE. The assay was immunoSEQ multiplex PCR, and TCRdb's table has in-frame clones only and misses some. The data contain about 73,000 clones, over 75% of them singletons. What was sequenced was CD4+ T cells from PBMCs. This rearrangement joins TRBV5-6 to TRBJ1-1; D ambiguous. The TCR comes from a man aged 60 to 75 in good health and CMV-seronegative. The CDR3 sequence is CASINGPGTEAFF. The CDR3 DNA follows: TGTGCCAGCATCAACGGCCCCGGGACTGAAGCTTTCTTT. The variable domain in full, completed from reference TRBV5-6 and TRBJ1-1, reads DAGVTQSPTHLIKTRGQQVTLRCSPKSGHDTVSWYQQALGQGPQFIFQYYEEEERQRGNFPDRFSGHQFPNYSSELNVNALLLGDSALYLCASINGPGTEAFFGQGTRLTVV.